Detailed here is one TCR beta chain. Its antigen is not identified. The entry originates in a study of cytomegalovirus exposure and HLA in healthy donors. PCR was performed using 60 Vbeta and 13 Jbeta primers. Original methodology: Later, tens of millions of unique TCR beta chains were counted in an analysis, and about 10 million of them were shared. The method was immunoSEQ multiplex PCR; TCRdb's version includes in-frame clones alone and lacks a portion of them. Clone size and the V and J calls come from that table; the DNA yielded D and trimming. The sample lists approximately 140,000 clones; roughly four fifths were seen once. Findings and caveats of the study: Reports indicate that TCR beta sequences accurately predicted the HLA-A and HLA-B alleles of most subjects. The authors confirmed in vitro that three CMV-associated chains were specific for CMV antigens.

The receptor comes from a boy between 10 and 17 years old in good health and CMV-seronegative. Sequenced: PBMCs.

As DNA, the CDR3 is TGTGCCAGCAGTTACGGGGAGGAGGGATTAGAGACCCAGTACTTC. It specifies CASSYGEEGLETQYF. The chain joins TRBV6-6 to TRBJ2-5; D is possibly TRBD2 (6 bases). CDR1 MNHNY and CDR2 SVGAGI come from the germline V gene (reference sequence). This CDR3 has 15 residues. The V gene lost 2 bases and the J gene lost 4 bases, with 14 bases spanning the gap.